This T cell receptor beta chain was identified during a study of blood T cell repertoires in COVID-19. In germline, CDR1 is SGHTA, CDR2 FQGTGA. This CDR3 spans 15 amino acids. The V and J ends lost 6 bases and 4 bases, in that order; junction bases with no gene match: 7. Sequencing was performed with immunoSEQ multiplex PCR; in TCRdb, only in-frame clones are kept and a portion is missing. The table has roughly 400,000 clones, 90% seen once. The chain employs TRBV7-3 and TRBJ2-1; 9 nucleotides agree with TRBD2. The source is a man aged 18 to 29 who had recovered from COVID-19. Sequenced: PBMCs or T cells enriched from blood (not recorded which). This CDR3 is CASSPGTSPYNEQFF. DNA for the CDR3: TGTGCCAGCAGTCCCGGGACTAGCCCTTACAATGAGCAGTTCTTC.